This TCR beta chain appears in the sequencing data of a study of blood T cell repertoires in COVID-19. Some clones are missing from TCRdb's copy, which holds only in-frame ones; the method was immunoSEQ multiplex PCR. The sample holds some 200,000 clones, 70% to 90% seen once. Germline assignment: CDR1 MNHEY and CDR2 SMNVEV (reference sequence). The CDR3 is 13 residues long. V was cut by 2 bases and J by 6 bases, with 8 bases left in between. This sequence joins TRBV27 and TRBJ2-1; D call uncertain. Sequencing used peripheral blood. The origin of this receptor is a man aged 35-49 years with active or convalescent COVID-19. The CDR3: CASSLMPLNEQFF. The CDR3 DNA is TGTGCCAGCAGTTTAATGCCACTCAATGAGCAGTTCTTC.